A single sample gave rise to the 13 T cell receptor beta chains below, sequenced in a study of brain T cells in children with intractable seizures. The repertoire was sequenced with immunoSEQ multiplex PCR; TCRdb's copy has only in-frame clones and lacks some. The sample includes 340,000 or so clones, about 93% of them seen just once. The time point here: blood from clinic visit 5 months post-surgery; TSC patient then seizure free. Source: peripheral blood, taken more than 4 months after surgery. Receptors were obtained from a boy younger than two with tuberous sclerosis and intractable seizures.

V usage is TRBV5-1 and J usage is TRBJ2-5; TRBD2 agrees at 13 bases. V shed 0 bases and J 5 bases; nucleotides not matched to a gene: 4. Looked up from germline, CDR1 is SGHRS and CDR2 is YFSETQ. The CDR3 extends over 16 amino acids. This CDR3 reads CASSLGLAGGGETQYF. The CDR3 DNA sequence: TGCGCCAGCAGCTTGGGACTAGCGGGAGGCGGTGAGACCCAGTACTTC.

This clone showed up just once. V and J are TRBV7-2 and TRBJ2-1; a weak D match, TRBD2 (5 bases). This CDR3 is built from 15 residues. The V end lost 1 base, the J end lost 7 bases, and 14 bases lay between the germline ends. CDR1 and CDR2 (germline): SGHTA, FQGNSA. CDR3 in DNA: TGTGCCAGCAGCTTAGTTACGGGATGGGCGAATGAGCAGTTCTTC. This encodes CASSLVTGWANEQFF.

The chain joins TRBV6-4 to TRBJ1-5; D remains ambiguous. The germline V gene encodes CDR1 MRHNA and CDR2 SNTAGT. V was clipped by 2 bases and J by 5 bases, with 10 bases between them. The CDR3 has 14 residues. CDR3 in DNA: TGTGCCAGCAGTGACCCCCCCTCCCATCAGCCCCAGCATTTT. Its protein is CASSDPPSHQPQHF.

The gene calls are TRBV20-1 and TRBJ2-7, with D perhaps matching TRBD2 (5 bases). Germline V gene sequence: CDR1 DFQATT, CDR2 SNEGSKA (reference sequence). The CDR3 length is 11 residues. V lost 5 bases and J 2 bases, leaving 7 bases between the germline ends. The CDR3 region has the DNA TGCAGTGCTGAGGGTGCCTACGAGCAGTACTTC. Protein sequence: CSAEGAYEQYF.

The rearrangement joins TRBV30 to TRBJ1-6; weak D call: TRBD1 (6 bases). The CDR3 consists of 13 residues. Per the germline V gene, CDR1 is GTSNPN and CDR2 is SVGIG (reference sequence). V was clipped by 2 bases and J by 5 bases, with 7 bases between them. This CDR3 reads CAWSRQDNSPLHF. The DNA for the CDR3 is TGTGCCTGGAGTAGACAGGATAATTCACCCCTCCACTTT.

This clone was observed a few times. This chain joins TRBV19 and TRBJ2-1; possibly TRBD1 for D (6 bases). V was cut by 7 bases and J by 7 bases, with 14 bases left in between. The CDR3 covers 13 residues. From germline, CDR1 is LNHDA and CDR2 SQIVND (reference sequence). The DNA for the CDR3 is TGTGCCAGTACCCAAAGAGGGGGAAATGAGCAGTTCTTC. This gives the protein CASTQRGGNEQFF.

This rearrangement joins TRBV4-1 to TRBJ2-7, with 11 bases matching TRBD2. Germline V gene data show CDR1 as MGHRA and CDR2 as YSYEKL. Trimming removed 1 base from V and 5 bases from J; junction bases left unmatched: 7. There are 16 residues in the CDR3. CDR3 protein: CASSQGPLAGAHEQYF. In DNA, the CDR3 is TGCGCCAGCAGCCAAGGGCCACTAGCGGGAGCCCACGAGCAGTACTTC.

The chain has TRBV20-1 and TRBJ2-3; TRBD2 matches at 8 bases. With V trimmed by 4 bases and J by 0 bases, 6 bases remained unmatched. The CDR3 sequence is 15 residues long. CDR1 and CDR2 from the germline V gene are DFQATT and SNEGSKA (reference sequence). The CDR3 loop is CSANEAGVSTDTQYF. CDR3 sequence (DNA): TGCAGTGCTAATGAAGCGGGGGTGAGCACAGATACGCAGTATTTT.

The gene calls are TRBV10-3 and TRBJ2-1; D remains ambiguous. Germline V gene lookup returns CDR1 ENHRY and CDR2 SYGVKD. This CDR3 has 15 residues. Deletions cut 6 bases from V and 0 bases from J, with 12 bases between. The CDR3 spells CAIRVREDSYNEQFF. As DNA, the CDR3 is TGTGCCATCAGGGTTAGGGAAGACTCCTACAATGAGCAGTTCTTC.

V and J are TRBV11-2 and TRBJ2-7; TRBD2 matches at 15 bases. The CDR3 has 17 residues. Germline V gene data show CDR1 as SGHAT and CDR2 as FQNNGV. V lost 5 bases and J lost 2; bases outside the gene matches: 7. CDR3 sequence reads: CASSNPGLAGGTYEQYF. The CDR3 nucleotides read TGTGCCAGCAGCAACCCGGGACTAGCGGGAGGCACCTACGAGCAGTACTTC.

V is TRBV5-8 and J is TRBJ2-5; 8 positions match TRBD2. From germline, CDR1 is SGHTS and CDR2 YDEGEE. This CDR3 is built from 16 residues. V shed 4 bases, J shed 5 bases, and the junction held 13 bases outside the gene matches. This CDR3 is CASSPGVAGTVETQYF. The CDR3 DNA reads as TGTGCCAGCAGCCCCGGAGTAGCGGGAACGGTGGAGACCCAGTACTTC.

This sequence joins TRBV5-1 and TRBJ1-6; no clear D. Germline assignment: CDR1 SGHRS and CDR2 YFSETQ. Trimming cost V 1 base and J 10 bases, with 12 bases left between them. The CDR3 loop spans 14 amino acids. The CDR3 DNA reads as TGCGCCAGCAGCTTGAGAGGGTTTAGGTCACCCCTCCACTTT. Residues: CASSLRGFRSPLHF.

V usage is TRBV3-1 (or the pseudogene TRBV3-2) and J usage is TRBJ2-5; D gene ambiguous. Germline-derived CDR1 and CDR2 are LGHDT and YNNKEL (reference sequence). Trimming shortened V by 1 base and J by 14 bases, and 14 bases separated the two germline ends. CDR3 size: 12 residues. DNA of the CDR3: TGTGCCAGCAGCCAAGGTTTGAGACACCGCTACTTC. It yields the protein CASSQGLRHRYF.